The source of this TCR beta chain is a study of long-term antiretroviral therapy in people with HIV. This was the immunoSEQ v3.0 assay at survey level. Produced via immunoSEQ multiplex PCR; TCRdb's table is partial and in-frame only. The repertoire has some 40,000 clones, roughly 80% of them found once; the top ten carry around 5%. Trimming took 8 bases from V and 10 from J, leaving 17 bases between them. CDR3 length: 12 residues. Germline CDR1 is MNHEY and CDR2 is SVGAGI. This TCR came from a man younger than 35 with HIV. The V gene is TRBV6-5, the J gene TRBJ1-1; D is perhaps TRBD1 (6 bases). The sequencing used unsorted PBMCs, collected 1.5 years after starting antiretroviral therapy. The CDR3 reads CASHPPGGAAFF. DNA of the CDR3: TGTGCCAGCCACCCTCCGGGGGGCGCAGCTTTCTTT.